The rows below give T cell receptor beta chains drawn from one sample of a study of control samples from healthy donors and cancer patients. The protocol was immunoSEQ multiplex PCR, while the TCRdb copy is restricted to in-frame clones and leaves out a portion. The sample records around 170,000 clones, 80% to 90% being singletons. The material sequenced was blood. Source of these receptors: a woman aged 30 to 39 in good health. Each CDR3 is given with its conserved first and last residue. D genes are given only for firm matches. Clone size is not always given. Where it is, it says once, few, many or a class for expanded clones.

d_gene,abundance,v_gene,j_gene,CDR3nt,CDR3aa
TRBD1,.,TRBV24-1,TRBJ2-5,TGTGCCACCAGTGACCAGACAGGGGGCGCGGGAGAGACCCAGTACTTC,CATSDQTGGAGETQYF
TRBD1,.,TRBV28,TRBJ2-5,TGTGCCAGCATTCAGGGACAGGGACCTGAGGGGGGGGAGACCCAGTACTTC,CASIQGQGPEGGETQYF
.,.,TRBV7-9,TRBJ1-6,TGTGCCAGCAGCCAGTTTGGAGGCCCTGGAAATTCACCCCTCCACTTT,CASSQFGGPGNSPLHF
TRBD1,.,TRBV7-9,TRBJ1-1,TGTGCCAGCGGCGACAGGGACGCTTTCTTT,CASGDRDAFF
.,.,TRBV5-1,TRBJ2-3,TGCGCCAGCAGCTTGGACGGGAGCCCCTCAGATACGCAGTATTTT,CASSLDGSPSDTQYF
TRBD1,.,TRBV6-5,TRBJ1-1,TGTGCCAGCAGTTACTCTTCCAGGGGGGTCTTTGAAGCTTTCTTT,CASSYSSRGVFEAFF
TRBD1,once,TRBV7-2,TRBJ2-3,TGTGCCAGCACCGAGGCCAGGGGGCGCACAGATACGCAGTATTTT,CASTEARGRTDTQYF
.,.,TRBV18,TRBJ1-2,TGTGCCAGCTCCGCGGAATATGGCTACACCTTC,CASSAEYGYTF
.,.,TRBV9,TRBJ2-3,TGTGCCAGCAGCGTGAGAGGGGGGAGCGGGATAGATACGCAGTATTTT,CASSVRGGSGIDTQYF
TRBD1,few,TRBV2,TRBJ2-1,TGTGCCAGCAGGGCCGACAGGGGATCCTACAATGAGCAGTTCTTC,CASRADRGSYNEQFF
TRBD1,.,TRBV9,TRBJ2-2,TGTGCCAGCAGCGTCTCCGACAGGGACGACGCCGGGGAGCTGTTTTTT,CASSVSDRDDAGELFF
TRBD2,.,TRBV6-1,TRBJ2-3,TGTGCCAGCAGTGAGGGGACTAGCGGGGCGCAGTATTTT,CASSEGTSGAQYF
.,.,TRBV29-1,TRBJ1-3,TGCAGCGTCGGGGAGAGAAACACCATATATTTT,CSVGERNTIYF